Shown below are 2 T cell receptor beta chains from a single sample sequenced in a study of CD8+CD57+ T cells in acquired aplastic anemia. TCR beta VDJ and CDR3 profiles were obtained from a genomic DNA template. TCRdb passed the reads through MiXCR, listing each CDR3 protein once. The sample comprises 270,000 or so distinct CDR3 sequences, 82% of which are singletons, and over 35% rests with the top ten. Sequencing involved patients with CD8+CD57+ cell expansion previously shown by flow cytometry. Sequenced input: sorted CD4+, CD8+, or CD8+CD57+ T cells (not recorded which) from PBMCs. The source of these receptors is a human donor with aplastic anemia.

The chain couples TRBV11-3 to TRBJ2-7, with TRBD1 as a possible D gene (5 bases). This CDR3 is 15 amino acids long. V was cut by 0 bases and J by 3 bases, with 12 bases left in between. Germline lookup yields CDR1 SGHNT and CDR2 YENEEA. This CDR3 is CASSLDLTENYEQYV. The DNA of the CDR3 is TGTGCCAGCAGCTTAGATCTGACAGAGAACTACGAGCAGTACGTC.

A note on this clonotype: At one end, the junction sequence differs from germline, possibly due to a read error. The chain has TRBV5-1 and TRBJ2-6; 8 bases are a match to TRBD1. CDR1 SGHRS and CDR2 YFSETQ come from the germline V gene. This CDR3 comprises 13 residues. This CDR3 is CASSFGDRNTEAF. The CDR3 DNA is TGCGCCAGCAGCTTTGGGGACAGGAACACTGAAGCTTTC.